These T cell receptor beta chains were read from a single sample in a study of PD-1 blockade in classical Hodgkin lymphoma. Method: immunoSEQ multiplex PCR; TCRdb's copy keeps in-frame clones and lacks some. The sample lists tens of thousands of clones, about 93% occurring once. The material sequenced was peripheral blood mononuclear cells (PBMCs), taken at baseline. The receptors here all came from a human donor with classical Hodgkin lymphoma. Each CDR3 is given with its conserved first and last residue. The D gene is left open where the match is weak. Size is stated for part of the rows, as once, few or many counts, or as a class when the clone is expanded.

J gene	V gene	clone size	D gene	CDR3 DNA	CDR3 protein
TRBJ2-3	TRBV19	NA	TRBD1	TGTGCCAGTAGTTCCCCCCGGGGACAGGGTGCCACAGATACGCAGTATTTT	CASSSPRGQGATDTQYF
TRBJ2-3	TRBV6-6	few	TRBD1	TGTGCCAGCAGCAGCCAGGGACAGGTGGGGGATACGCAGTATTTT	CASSSQGQVGDTQYF
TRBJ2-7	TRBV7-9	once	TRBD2	TGTGCCAGCAGCTTTAGACTAGCGGGATCCTACGAGCAGTACTTC	CASSFRLAGSYEQYF
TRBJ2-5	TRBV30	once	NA	TGTGCCCGCCGACTGGGGGGGCGGGAGGAGACCCAGTACTTC	CARRLGGREETQYF
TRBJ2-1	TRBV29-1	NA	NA	TGCAGCGTTGAGGTTCCCAGCTCCTACAATGAGCAGTTCTTC	CSVEVPSSYNEQFF
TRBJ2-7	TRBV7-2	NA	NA	TGTGCCAGCAGCTTATCCTACGAGCAGTACTTC	CASSLSYEQYF
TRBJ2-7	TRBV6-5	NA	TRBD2	TGTGCCAGCAGTTCTGGACTAGCGGGAAACGAGCAGTACTTC	CASSSGLAGNEQYF
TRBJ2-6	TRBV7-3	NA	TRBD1	TGTGCCAGCAGCTTGACAGGGCCTGGGGCCAACGTCCTGACTTTC	CASSLTGPGANVLTF
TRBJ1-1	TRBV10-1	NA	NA	TGCGCCAGCAGTGGGAGGGCCAGAGAGACTGAAGCTTTCTTT	CASSGRARETEAFF
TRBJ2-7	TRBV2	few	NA	TGTGCCAGCAGTGCGGCAGGGCAGGGCGAGCAGTACTTC	CASSAAGQGEQYF
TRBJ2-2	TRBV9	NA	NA	TGTGCCAGCAGCGCCCGGGGGAACACCGGGGAGCTGTTTTTT	CASSARGNTGELFF
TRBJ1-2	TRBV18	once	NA	TGTGCCAGCTCACCACTCGAAGGTGTGGTGAACGACTATGGCTACACCTTC	CASSPLEGVVNDYGYTF
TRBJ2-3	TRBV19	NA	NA	TGTGCCACCAGCCGGATTTCGGGTAGCCTAGATACGCAGTATTTT	CATSRISGSLDTQYF
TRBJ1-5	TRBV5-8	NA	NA	TGTGCCAGCAGCGAAGGAAGGGACGGCTATAGCAATCAGCCCCAGCATTTT	CASSEGRDGYSNQPQHF
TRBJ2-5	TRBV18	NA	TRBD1	TGTGCCAGCTCACAGGACAGGGCCCAAGAGACCCAGTACTTC	CASSQDRAQETQYF
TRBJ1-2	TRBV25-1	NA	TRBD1	TGTGCCAGCGGGACAGGGGATGGCTACACCTTC	CASGTGDGYTF
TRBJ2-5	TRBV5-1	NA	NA	TGCGCCAGCAGCCATAACACAGGGGAGGAAGAGACCCAGTACTTC	CASSHNTGEEETQYF
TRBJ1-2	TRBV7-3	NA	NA	TGTGCCAGCAGCTTAATGGCGGGGTATGGTGGCTACACCTTC	CASSLMAGYGGYTF
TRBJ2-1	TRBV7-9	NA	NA	TGTGCCAGCGGGAGTGAGGGCGGAAACAATGAGCAGTTCTTC	CASGSEGGNNEQFF
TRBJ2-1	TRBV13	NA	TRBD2	TGTGCCAGCAGCCTACCATGGACTAGCGGGAGGATGAATGAGCAGTTCTTC	CASSLPWTSGRMNEQFF
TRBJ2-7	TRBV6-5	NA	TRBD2	TGTGCCAGCAGACCTCCTAGCGGGTCCCACGAGCAGTACTTC	CASRPPSGSHEQYF
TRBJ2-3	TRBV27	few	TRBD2	TGTGCCAGCAGTTCCGGGGTAGCGGGAAGGGCAGATACGCAGTATTTT	CASSSGVAGRADTQYF
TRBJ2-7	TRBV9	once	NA	TGTGCCAGCAGCGCCAGGGCGGGTATTGGGTACGAGCAGTACTTC	CASSARAGIGYEQYF
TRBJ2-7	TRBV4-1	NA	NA	TGCGCCAGCAGCCAAGAGCCACAGCGCTACGAGCAGTACTTC	CASSQEPQRYEQYF
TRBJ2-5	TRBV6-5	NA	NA	TGTGCCAGCAGTTACTCTCAGACCCAGTACTTC	CASSYSQTQYF
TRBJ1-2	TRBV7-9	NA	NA	TGTGCCAGCAGCTTAAGCGGGGGGGACTATGGCTACACCTTC	CASSLSGGDYGYTF
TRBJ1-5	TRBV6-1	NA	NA	TGTGCCAGCAGTGATTTGGGACGTACGGACAATCAGCCCCAGCATTTT	CASSDLGRTDNQPQHF
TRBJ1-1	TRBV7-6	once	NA	TGTGCCAGCAGCTCCACACAGGGAGGGACTGAAGCTTTCTTT	CASSSTQGGTEAFF
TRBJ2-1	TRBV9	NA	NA	TGTGCCAGCAGTCGTGGGGACGAGCAGTTCTTC	CASSRGDEQFF
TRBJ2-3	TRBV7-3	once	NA	TGTGCCAGCAGCTTTGGGGGGACAGCTACCAACACAGATACGCAGTATTTT	CASSFGGTATNTDTQYF
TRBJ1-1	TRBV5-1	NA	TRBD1	TGCGCCAGCAGCTTATTACCCGGACAGGGTGAAGCTTTCTTT	CASSLLPGQGEAFF
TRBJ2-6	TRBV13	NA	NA	TGTGCCAGCAGCTTATCAGTGGGGGCTGGGGCCAACGTCCTGACTTTC	CASSLSVGAGANVLTF
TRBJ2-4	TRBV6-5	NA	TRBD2	TGTGCCAGCGAGAGCGGGAGCCCAAACATTCAGTACTTC	CASESGSPNIQYF
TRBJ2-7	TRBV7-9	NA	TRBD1	TGTGCCAGCAGCACGCGACAGGGGCCCTACGAGCAGTACTTC	CASSTRQGPYEQYF
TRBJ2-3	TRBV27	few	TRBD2	TGTGCCAGCAGGCATGGGACTAGCCTGGGTCCGGGGACGCAGTATTTT	CASRHGTSLGPGTQYF
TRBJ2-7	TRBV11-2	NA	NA	TGTGCCAGCAGCCCCGTGGACGGCTACGAGCAGTACTTC	CASSPVDGYEQYF
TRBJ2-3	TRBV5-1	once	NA	TGCGCCAGCACGGGATGGGGAACAGATACGCAGTATTTT	CASTGWGTDTQYF